This is a list of T cell receptor beta chains from one sample in a study of OX40 agonist ivuxolimab in advanced cancers. TCRdb's copy holds only in-frame clones and misses some; the assay was immunoSEQ multiplex PCR. The table lists just over 95,000 clones, 85% to 90% of them singletons. This specimen consisted of CD4+ or CD8+ T cells sorted from blood, obtained in a trial of the OX40 agonist ivuxolimab. The origin of the receptors is an adult with an advanced solid tumor such as melanoma, head and neck, liver or kidney cancer. The CDR3 runs from the conserved cysteine through the conserved F or W. D genes are given only for firm matches. Size is stated for part of the rows, as once, few or many counts, or as a class when the clone is expanded.

>-|-|TRBJ2-1|TRBV6-5
CASSSVHQRKEFF
TGTGCCAGCAGTTCGGTACACCAGAGAAAAGAGTTCTTC
>TRBD2|-|TRBJ2-1|TRBV10-3
CAISSGTSGGGYEQFF
TGTGCCATCAGCAGTGGGACTAGCGGGGGAGGCTATGAGCAGTTCTTC
>TRBD2|-|TRBJ2-1|TRBV11-2
CASSSSGAGDYNEQFF
TGTGCCAGCAGCTCCAGTGGGGCGGGAGACTACAATGAGCAGTTCTTC
>-|-|TRBJ2-5|TRBV29-1
CSVTAGWGTQYF
TGCAGCGTCACCGCAGGGTGGGGGACCCAGTACTTC
>TRBD1|-|TRBJ2-7|TRBV2
CASLRTGGYEQYF
TGTGCCAGCCTGAGGACAGGGGGCTACGAGCAGTACTTC
>-|-|TRBJ1-3|TRBV4-1
CASSQQSFSGNTIYF
TGCGCCAGCAGCCAACAGTCGTTTTCTGGAAACACCATATATTTT
>-|once|TRBJ2-2|TRBV5-1
CASGERLDTGELFF
TGCGCCAGCGGCGAGCGGCTAGACACCGGGGAGCTGTTTTTT
>TRBD2|-|TRBJ2-6|TRBV28
CASSSRGSSGANVLTF
TGTGCCAGCAGTTCCCGCGGGAGCTCTGGGGCCAACGTCCTGACTTTC
>-|-|TRBJ2-5|TRBV6-5
CASSYLGSQETQYF
TGTGCCAGCAGCTATCTGGGGAGTCAAGAGACCCAGTACTTC
>-|once|TRBJ1-5|TRBV29-1
CSVGGSNQPQHF
TGCAGCGTTGGGGGGAGCAATCAGCCCCAGCATTTT
>-|-|TRBJ2-2|TRBV6-6
CASSYSGITGELFF
TGTGCCAGCAGTTACTCCGGGATCACCGGGGAGCTGTTTTTT
>-|-|TRBJ1-2|TRBV2
CASSEPTATGGYTF
TGTGCCAGCAGTGAACCGACAGCGACGGGAGGCTACACCTTC
>-|-|TRBJ1-3|TRBV28
CASSFDRVRNTIYF
TGTGCCAGCAGTTTCGACCGTGTACGGAACACCATATATTTT
>-|-|TRBJ2-5|TRBV5-1
CASSAAQGVEYF
TGCGCCAGCAGCGCCGCCCAAGGAGTGGAGTACTTC
>TRBD1|-|TRBJ1-2|TRBV10-3
CAISESDRGPGGYTF
TGTGCCATCAGTGAGTCTGACAGGGGGCCGGGAGGCTACACCTTC
>-|-|TRBJ1-3|TRBV7-3
CASSASPVGTIYF
TGTGCCAGCAGCGCCTCCCCAGTGGGCACCATATATTTT
>-|-|TRBJ1-2|TRBV30
CAWSLWGSYYTF
TGTGCCTGGAGTCTCTGGGGGTCCTACTACACCTTC
>-|-|TRBJ1-2|TRBV7-9
CASSRDISYGYTF
TGTGCCAGCAGCCGGGACATAAGCTATGGCTACACCTTC
>-|-|TRBJ2-3|TRBV21-1
CASTLVGSGTQYF
-
>-|-|TRBJ2-5|TRBV27
CASSSWTRSLETQYF
TGTGCCAGCAGTTCGTGGACAAGGTCCCTCGAGACCCAGTACTTC
>-|-|TRBJ2-7|TRBV6-5
CASSLNRFYEQYF
TGTGCCAGCAGTTTAAACAGGTTCTACGAGCAGTACTTC
>-|-|TRBJ1-5|TRBV6-6
CASSYSGRDQPQHF
TGTGCCAGCAGTTACTCGGGTCGGGATCAGCCCCAGCATTTT
>-|-|TRBJ2-5|TRBV19
CASSIDAGETQYF
TGTGCCAGTAGTATTGATGCGGGAGAGACCCAGTACTTC
>-|-|TRBJ2-1|TRBV4-1
CASSKYLGQAVYNEQFF
TGCGCCAGCAGCAAATACCTAGGGCAGGCGGTCTACAATGAGCAGTTCTTC
>TRBD1|-|TRBJ2-1|TRBV9
CASSVETRTGVNEQFF
TGTGCCAGCAGCGTAGAGACCCGGACAGGGGTCAATGAGCAGTTCTTC
>-|-|TRBJ2-6|TRBV27
CASSLSVFSGANVLTF
TGTGCCAGCAGTTTATCAGTGTTCTCTGGGGCCAACGTCCTGACTTTC
>-|-|TRBJ1-3|TRBV19
CASSTGADSGNTIYF
TGTGCCAGTAGTACAGGGGCAGACTCTGGAAACACCATATATTTT
>TRBD1|-|TRBJ1-1|TRBV5-6
CASSLGTGLNTEAFF
TGTGCCAGCAGCTTGGGGACAGGGTTGAACACTGAAGCTTTCTTT
>-|-|TRBJ2-3|TRBV15
CATSRALWTSTDTQYF
TGTGCCACCAGCAGAGCTCTATGGACTAGCACAGATACGCAGTATTTT
>-|-|TRBJ1-1|TRBV7-3
CASSPAGPLNTEAFF
TGTGCCAGCAGCCCGGCGGGACCGCTTAACACTGAAGCTTTCTTT
>TRBD2|-|TRBJ2-3|TRBV5-1
CASSLAGGDTDTQYF
TGCGCCAGCAGCTTGGCCGGGGGGGACACAGATACGCAGTATTTT
>-|-|TRBJ1-2|TRBV5-1
CASSFERGGLNGYTF
TGCGCCAGCAGCTTTGAAAGGGGAGGATTGAATGGCTACACCTTC
>-|once|TRBJ2-7|TRBV7-6
CASSLARGSYEQYF
TGTGCCAGCAGCCTCGCCAGGGGTAGCTACGAGCAGTACTTC
>-|-|TRBJ2-3|TRBV29-1
CSVGDTQYF
TGCAGCGTAGGAGATACGCAGTATTTT
>TRBD2|-|TRBJ2-7|TRBV2
CASSDSGTITTYEQYF
TGTGCCAGCAGTGACTCCGGGACTATAACTACCTACGAGCAGTACTTC
>TRBD1|-|TRBJ2-1|TRBV27
CASSYDRGFYNEQFF
TGTGCCAGCAGCTATGACAGGGGGTTTTACAATGAGCAGTTCTTC
>TRBD1|-|TRBJ1-3|TRBV6-5
CASRATGLSGNTIYF
TGTGCCAGCCGGGCGACAGGGCTCTCTGGAAACACCATATATTTT
>TRBD1|-|TRBJ1-2|TRBV18
CASSPPWDRGLGGYTF
TGTGCCAGCTCACCACCGTGGGACAGGGGTCTGGGCGGCTACACCTTC
>TRBD1|-|TRBJ1-4|TRBV6-7
CASSPGQGQNEKLFF
TGTGCCAGCAGTCCTGGACAGGGCCAAAATGAAAAACTGTTTTTT
>TRBD2|-|TRBJ2-7|TRBV28
CASSQWREGPEQYF
TGTGCCAGCAGCCAATGGCGGGAGGGCCCCGAGCAGTACTTC
>-|-|TRBJ1-2|TRBV10-3
CAISDRRGLYGYTF
TGTGCCATCAGTGACCGACGGGGCCTCTATGGCTACACCTTC
>-|-|TRBJ1-5|TRBV30
CAWTAGANQPQHF
TGTGCCTGGACCGCAGGGGCAAATCAGCCCCAGCATTTT
>-|-|TRBJ2-7|TRBV29-1
CSVEGHKSSYEQYF
TGCAGCGTTGAAGGCCACAAAAGCTCCTACGAGCAGTACTTC
>-|-|TRBJ1-2|TRBV7-9
CASSFLTGQSGYTF
TGTGCCAGCAGCTTTCTTACGGGGCAAAGTGGCTACACCTTC
>-|-|TRBJ2-1|TRBV19
CASSKSLFREQFF
TGTGCCAGTAGTAAATCCCTTTTCCGGGAGCAGTTCTTC
>TRBD2|-|TRBJ2-3|TRBV5-1
CASSLVVAGGPGDTQYF
TGCGCCAGCAGCTTGGTGGTAGCGGGAGGGCCCGGAGATACGCAGTATTTT
>-|-|TRBJ1-1|TRBV15
CATREGVNTEAFF
TGTGCCACCAGGGAGGGTGTGAACACTGAAGCTTTCTTT
>-|-|TRBJ2-1|TRBV28
CASRDTRNEQFF
TGTGCCAGCCGAGACACTAGGAATGAGCAGTTCTTC
>-|-|TRBJ2-5|TRBV6-1
CASSEGPGETQYF
TGTGCCAGCAGTGAAGGACCTGGGGAGACCCAGTACTTC
>-|-|TRBJ1-2|TRBV5-6
CASSLVGAGGYTF
TGTGCCAGCAGCTTGGTTGGAGCGGGTGGCTACACCTTC
>TRBD1|-|TRBJ1-6|TRBV5-4
CASSLAGQGISPLHF
TGTGCCAGCAGCTTGGCCGGACAGGGGATTTCACCCCTCCACTTT